This T cell receptor (beta chain) was captured in a study of vaccination and CD4 T cells after COVID-19 (dated 2022 in TCRdb). Background on the whole study: Every convalescent patient had a positive nasal swab PCR test for SARS-CoV-2, with mild disease in several patients and severe disease in one. The convalescent cohort included six males and four females, with two Hispanic individuals, seven Caucasians, two Asians and one multiracial person. Post-COVID blood samples were collected from convalescent patients a median of approximately 100 days after diagnosis, with a range of about 35 to 180 days. Culture stimuli were overlapping spike peptide pools from SARS-CoV-2 and from the common cold coronaviruses HCoV-NL63, HCoV-OC43 and HCoV-229E. Post-vaccine blood samples were obtained a median of about 70 days after the second vaccine dose, with a range of roughly 13 to 250 days. The spike-specific CD4+ TCR repertoire was compared before and after mRNA vaccination in approximately ten COVID-19 convalescent patients and several infection-naive healthy vaccine recipients. Participants received two doses of either the Pfizer-BioNTech BNT162b2 vaccine (n=8) or the Moderna mRNA-1273 vaccine (n=2). As controls, cultures received a CEFX viral epitope pool (the positive control), an HIV-1 Nef peptide pool (the negative control), or no peptide at all.

The study at large found these results: Among convalescent patients, a median around 89% of the SARS-CoV-2-reactive clones seen after vaccination appeared only after vaccination, which suggests priming specific to the vaccine. Of the vaccine-specific clones in convalescent patients, 304 of 307, or nearly all, reacted only to SARS-CoV-2 spike and did not cross-react with common cold coronaviruses. The median count of SARS-CoV-2-reactive clonotypes went up from 21 after infection to 35 to 40 after vaccination, although the change was not significant. Relatively few convalescent patients were included in the study, and early timepoints after natural infection were not analyzed.

Libraries were built with PCR. TCR sequencing of DNA from cultured CD4+ T cells used the Oncomine TCR Beta short-read assay at the Johns Hopkins FTIC core. The QIAamp micro DNA kit was used to extract genomic DNA from the cultured CD4+ T cells. Oncomine TCR Beta libraries from cultured CD4+ T cells were pooled with unique dual indexes and sequenced on an Illumina iSeq 100. The study's processing was this. Non-productive sequences were removed, and CDR3s not starting with C, not ending with F or W, or shorter than 7 amino acids were discarded. Antigen-specific clonotypes were identified with the MANAFEST web application by comparing peptide-stimulated wells with reference and other culture wells. For a clone to be called positive, the clone needed an FDR below 0.05, an odds ratio above 5, and a productive frequency above 0.1% in at least two of three replicate wells. Cross-reactive clonotypes were defined as significantly expanded in both SARS-CoV-2 spike wells and at least one common cold coronavirus spike condition. Similarity between CDR3 sequences was evaluated in R version 3.6.1 using Levenshtein distances (stringdist) and unrooted phylogenetic trees (ape). The public reads were reprocessed in TCRdb via fastp at Q25 and MiXCR, keeping in-frame beta chains. All rows with the same CDR3 protein become a single entry with the most common DNA and genes. TCRdb, not the original authors, processed these V and J calls. The sample yields some 4,400 distinct CDR3 sequences; about 31% were counted once. The ten most abundant clones make up roughly 34% of the sample.

Comment on this clonotype: This clone's antigen is unknown. Base quality data are lacking; no much larger clone is found one base away.

What the treatment or condition label conveys for this sample: roughly ten-day PBMC culture with coronavirus spike peptide pools or control peptides (ViraFEST assay). To expand antigen-specific T cells with peptide pools and then pick out the expanded clonotypes through TCR sequencing, the study relied on the ViraFEST assay. Positive SARS-CoV-2 PCR tests in the convalescent patients dated from March to December 2020, before Alpha, Beta and Delta variants emerged in the United States. Each well held millions of PBMCs cultured in IMDM containing about 5% human AB serum and approximately 9.6 IU/ml IL-2, with 7.5 to 10 ug/ml peptide pools added. On days 3 and 7, half of the culture medium was replaced with fresh IL-2-containing medium. After approximately eleven days of culture, CD4+ T cells were isolated by negative selection using the EasySep CD4+ T cell isolation kit. PBMCs were separated from whole blood using Ficoll-Paque Plus gradient centrifugation and then either used fresh or cryopreserved at -140C. In general, triplicate wells were set up for every culture condition.

This receptor was taken from a human donor who had recovered from COVID-19. Sample: CD4+ T cells from blood, cultured in vitro.

The bases are TGTGCCAGTAAAGACAGCGGATTGAACACTGAAGCTTTCTTT. Its translation reads: CASKDSGLNTEAFF. The receptor chain draws on TRBV7-3 and TRBJ1-1; D gene: possibly TRBD1, on 5 matching bases. The germline V gene yields SGHTA for CDR1 and FQGTGA for CDR2. V lost 9 bases and J lost 0 bases; the stretch between them is 14 bases long. Spanning cysteine to phenylalanine, the CDR3 consists of 14 amino acids. The sequence is cut down to CDR3 DNA, 42 bases in frame from base 1. The full variable domain, with segments outside the CDR3 supplied by the reference TRBV7-3 and TRBJ1-1 proteins, appears as GAGVSQTPSNKVTEKGKYVELRCDPISGHTALYWYRQSLGQGPEFLIYFQGTGAADDSGLPNDRFFAVRPEGSVSTLKIQRTERGDSAVYLCASKDSGLNTEAFFGQGTRLTVV.